The 7 T cell receptor beta chains given below trace back to one sample, sequenced in a study of blood T cells in healthy people across ages. It was with a sample-barcoded 5' primer and a J-beta primer mix that a second PCR of roughly 7 to 11 cycles was run. One entry per CDR3 protein results from TCRdb running MiXCR on the 5' RACE reads. The table records around 1,700,000 distinct CDR3 sequences, over 25% of them present only once. Input material: blood. The receptors come from a young woman in good health.

The rearrangement links TRBV5-1 to TRBJ2-5, with a tentative D call TRBD1 (6 bases). Deletions cut 8 bases from V and 11 bases from J, with 28 bases between. The CDR3 covers 15 residues. Per germline, CDR1 SGHRS and CDR2 YFSETQ. CDR3 nucleotide sequence: TGCGCCAGTCGGACCGGGACACTGAATTACAATGAGCAGTACTTC. Translation: CASRTGTLNYNEQYF.

This clonotype was picked up a small number of times. A much larger clone sits a single nucleotide away, making a read error possible. This rearrangement joins TRBV5-1 to TRBJ2-3, with 9 bases fitting TRBD2. There are 17 residues in the CDR3. Germline V gene lookup returns CDR1 SGHRS and CDR2 YFSETQ. The V segment lost 3 bases and the J segment 1 base; nucleotides outside the gene matches: 9. DNA of the CDR3: TGCGCCAGCAGCTCCGGGATTAGCGGGAGTGGCACAGATACGCAGTATTTT. It is translated as CASSSGISGSGTDTQYF.

For this clonotype: One end of the junction does not line up with germline, which may come from a read error. CDR3 loop: CSARGNYGYIF. CDR3 DNA: TGCAGTGCTAGGGGGAACTATGGCTACATCTTC. The rearrangement uses TRBV20-1 and TRBJ1-2; D remains unclear. CDR3 length: 11 amino acids. Germline V gives CDR1 DFQATT, CDR2 SNEGSKA (reference sequence).

The chain links TRBV3-1 to TRBJ2-1, with D perhaps matching TRBD1 or TRBD2 (5 bases each). The V end was cut by 3 bases, the J end by 4 bases, with 10 bases between. CDR1 is LGHDT, CDR2 YNNKEL, per germline (reference sequence). CDR3 size: 14 residues. The CDR3 DNA is TGTGCCAGCAGCCAGCCGGGACGGTACAATGAGCAGTTCTTC. It translates to CASSQPGRYNEQFF.

V and J are TRBV27 and TRBJ1-1; no reliable D call. The germline CDR1 and CDR2 sequences are MNHEY and SMNVEV (reference sequence). CDR3 length: 13 residues. Trimming left V 1 base short and J 5 bases short, with 8 bases between. The CDR3 is CASSLLVETEAFF. CDR3 coding DNA: TGTGCCAGCAGTTTATTGGTAGAAACTGAAGCTTTCTTT.

This clonotype was counted ten times or more. An end of the junction does not agree with germline; a read error may underlie this. The V gene is TRBV4-3, the J gene TRBJ2-7, with unresolved D. This CDR3 has 15 amino acids. Germline CDR1 LGHNA, CDR2 YSLEER. The chain's CDR3 is CVSSQDLGRAYEQYF. The CDR3 DNA follows: TGCGTCAGCAGCCAAGATCTCGGCAGAGCCTACGAGCAGTACTTC.

The V gene is TRBV12-5, the J gene TRBJ2-2; 10 bases align to TRBD2. V dropped 7 bases and J dropped 4; count of bases not matched to a gene: 9. CDR3 length: 16 residues. CDR1 LGHNT and CDR2 FRNRAP come from the germline V gene. The CDR3 DNA sequence: TGTGCTAGTGAGGAGCGGGGGGGCCCGGGCACCGGGGAGCTGTTTTTT. Its protein product is CASEERGGPGTGELFF.